This T cell receptor beta chain was sequenced for a study of shared clonotypes between healthy human individuals. The CDR3 consists of 16 residues. Germline lookup yields CDR1 LNHDA and CDR2 SQIVND (reference sequence). V lost 5 bases and J lost 2, with 19 bases in between. This clone was seen a single time. Sequencing used immunoSEQ multiplex PCR; TCRdb keeps in-frame clones, though not all of them. The sample consists of 470,000 or so clones, around 85% of them appearing once. Material: PBMCs. This chain links TRBV19 with TRBJ2-7; D is possibly TRBD1 (5 bases). The receptor's source is a woman aged 40-49 years in good health. Some clones in this sample may be carry-over from other donors' samples. The CDR3 loop reads CASSPRPTAGPYEQYF. DNA for the CDR3: TGTGCCAGTAGTCCGCGACCGACAGCCGGCCCCTACGAGCAGTACTTC.